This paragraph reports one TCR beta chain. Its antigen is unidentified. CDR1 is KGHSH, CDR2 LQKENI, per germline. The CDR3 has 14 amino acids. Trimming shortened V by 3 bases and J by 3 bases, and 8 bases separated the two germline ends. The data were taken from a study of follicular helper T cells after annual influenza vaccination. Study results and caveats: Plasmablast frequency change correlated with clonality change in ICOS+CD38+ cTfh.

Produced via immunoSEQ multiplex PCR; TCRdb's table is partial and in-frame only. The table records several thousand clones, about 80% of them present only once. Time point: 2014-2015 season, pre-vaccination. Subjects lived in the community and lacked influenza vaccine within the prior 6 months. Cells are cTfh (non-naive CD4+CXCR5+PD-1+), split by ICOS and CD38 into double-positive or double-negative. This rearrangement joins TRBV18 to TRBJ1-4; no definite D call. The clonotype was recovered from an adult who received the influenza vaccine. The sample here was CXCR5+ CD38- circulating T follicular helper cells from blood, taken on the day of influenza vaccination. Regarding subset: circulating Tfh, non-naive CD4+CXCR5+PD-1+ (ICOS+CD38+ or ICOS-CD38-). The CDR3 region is CASSPGRSNEKLFF. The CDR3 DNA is TGTGCCAGCTCACCGGGAAGGTCTAATGAAAAACTGTTTTTT.